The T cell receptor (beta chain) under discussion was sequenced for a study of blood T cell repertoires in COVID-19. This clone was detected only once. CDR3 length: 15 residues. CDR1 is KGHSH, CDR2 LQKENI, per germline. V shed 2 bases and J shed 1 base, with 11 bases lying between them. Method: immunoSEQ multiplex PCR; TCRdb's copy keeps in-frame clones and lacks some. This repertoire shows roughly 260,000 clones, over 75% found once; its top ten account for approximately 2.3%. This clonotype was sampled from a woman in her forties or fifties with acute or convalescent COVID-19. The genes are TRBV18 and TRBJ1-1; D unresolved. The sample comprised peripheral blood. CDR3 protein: CASSPMAVQNTEAFF. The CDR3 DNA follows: TGTGCCAGCTCACCAATGGCAGTGCAGAACACTGAAGCTTTCTTT. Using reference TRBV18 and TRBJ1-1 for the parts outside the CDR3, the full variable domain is NAGVMQNPRHLVRRRGQEARLRCSPMKGHSHVYWYRQLPEEGLKFMVYLQKENIIDESGMPKERFSAEFPKEGPSILRIQQVVRGDSAAYFCASSPMAVQNTEAFFGQGTRLTVV.